This T cell receptor beta chain was found in a study of blood T cells in healthy people across ages. At the level of the study: There was about one barcoded beta molecule captured by template switching per two T cells.

About this clonotype: What it recognizes is unknown.

Next came a second PCR, run for about 7 to 12 cycles, which used a sample-barcoded 5' primer along with a J-beta primer mix. TCRdb recomputed calls from the 5' RACE reads with MiXCR, one row per CDR3 protein. The sample records 1.5 million or so distinct CDR3 sequences, about 42% being singletons. PBMCs numbering at least 6 million were isolated per sample. Regarding the study as a whole: Long-lived and aged donors differed, with more naive CD4+ cells and higher diversity in the long-lived. Getting older went along with TCR beta diversity per million T cells dropping roughly linearly.

Germline-derived CDR1 and CDR2 are LGHNA and YSLEER. The CDR3 covers 14 residues. V lost 3 bases, J lost 0 bases, and 3 bases lay in between. The receptor comes from a woman under 30 in good health. The chain is built from TRBV4-3 and TRBJ2-6; D gene unclear. Sequenced input: blood. In nucleotides, the CDR3 is TGCGCCAGCAGCCATACCTCTGGGGCCAACGTCCTGACTTTC. It codes for CASSHTSGANVLTF.